The sequence of this T cell receptor beta chain was determined in a study of CD8 T cells in Susac syndrome. Negative isolation yielded CD8+ and CD4+ T cells; FACS enriched TEMRA cells. With random hexamers, 0.5 to 1 ug RNA was reverse transcribed. TCRdb reprocessed the immunoSEQ multiplex PCR reads via MiXCR and lists one record per CDR3 protein. The table has just under 150,000 distinct CDR3 sequences, approximately 93% seen once. In this sample, this clonotype turned up once. Trimming cost V 3 bases and J 0 bases, with 9 bases left between them. This CDR3 is built from 14 residues. Per germline, CDR1 SGHRS and CDR2 YFSETQ.

The chain employs TRBV5-1 and TRBJ1-1, with D hard to call. This sequence was found in a human donor in good health. Source material: CD4+ T cells from PBMCs. The CDR3 DNA reads as TGCGCCAGCAGCTCGGAGAGGGTGAACACTGAAGCTTTCTTT. Translation: CASSSERVNTEAFF.